This is a list of T cell receptor beta chains from one sample in a study of T cell responses to AZD1222 COVID-19 vaccine. Measured with immunoSEQ multiplex PCR; TCRdb has only the in-frame clones, and not every one. The sample lists over 100,000 clones; about nine tenths were seen once. Sequences were derived from peripheral blood, sampled on day 0 of AZD1222 vaccination. These receptors originate from an adult in good health. CDR3s include the opening cysteine and the closing phenylalanine or tryptophan. Each record gives: D gene, V gene, clone size, J gene, CDR3 protein, CDR3 DNA. The D gene is left open where the match is weak. The size field is filled for only some rows; it gives once, few, many or a size class.

d_gene: TRBD2
v_gene: TRBV9
abundance: NA
j_gene: TRBJ2-1
CDR3aa: CASSPGLAGDYNEQFF
CDR3nt: TGTGCCAGCAGCCCGGGACTAGCGGGAGATTACAATGAGCAGTTCTTC

d_gene: NA
v_gene: TRBV11-2
abundance: NA
j_gene: TRBJ2-7
CDR3aa: CASSPAPYEQYF
CDR3nt: TGTGCCAGCAGCCCCGCCCCCTACGAGCAGTACTTC

d_gene: NA
v_gene: TRBV11-3
abundance: NA
j_gene: TRBJ2-3
CDR3aa: CASSLGGREQYF
CDR3nt: TGTGCCAGCAGCTTAGGGGGACGCGAGCAGTATTTT

d_gene: NA
v_gene: TRBV3-1/TRBV3-2
abundance: NA
j_gene: TRBJ2-3
CDR3aa: CASSHYEGTDTQYF
CDR3nt: TGTGCCAGCAGCCATTATGAAGGCACAGATACGCAGTATTTT

d_gene: TRBD1
v_gene: TRBV4-1
abundance: NA
j_gene: TRBJ1-2
CDR3aa: CASSQPGQGTNYGYTF
CDR3nt: TGCGCCAGCAGCCAGCCCGGACAGGGGACAAACTATGGCTACACCTTC

d_gene: NA
v_gene: TRBV12-3/TRBV12-4
abundance: NA
j_gene: TRBJ1-6
CDR3aa: CASSLAGSSRLHF
CDR3nt: TGTGCCAGCAGTTTAGCGGGGTCTTCGCGCCTCCACTTT

d_gene: NA
v_gene: TRBV6-4
abundance: NA
j_gene: TRBJ1-1
CDR3aa: CASSQDQNTEAFF
CDR3nt: TGTGCCAGCAGCCAGGACCAGAACACTGAAGCTTTCTTT

d_gene: NA
v_gene: TRBV30
abundance: NA
j_gene: TRBJ1-2
CDR3aa: CAWSAEGHGYTF
CDR3nt: TGTGCCTGGAGCGCCGAGGGGCATGGCTACACCTTC

d_gene: TRBD1
v_gene: TRBV5-8
abundance: NA
j_gene: TRBJ1-5
CDR3aa: CASSLPGQGNQPQHF
CDR3nt: TGTGCCAGCAGCTTACCGGGACAGGGGAATCAGCCCCAGCATTTT

d_gene: NA
v_gene: TRBV6-5
abundance: NA
j_gene: TRBJ1-1
CDR3aa: CASSPRALVGTEAFF
CDR3nt: TGTGCCAGCAGTCCACGGGCCCTCGTTGGGACTGAAGCTTTCTTT

d_gene: NA
v_gene: TRBV7-3
abundance: NA
j_gene: TRBJ2-2
CDR3aa: CASSLDTGELFF
CDR3nt: TGTGCCAGCAGCTTGGACACCGGGGAGCTGTTTTTT

d_gene: NA
v_gene: TRBV18
abundance: once
j_gene: TRBJ1-1
CDR3aa: CASSPSSRVNTEAFF
CDR3nt: TGTGCCAGCTCACCCTCAAGCAGGGTGAACACTGAAGCTTTCTTT

d_gene: TRBD2
v_gene: TRBV27
abundance: once
j_gene: TRBJ2-3
CDR3aa: CASATSGIPTDTQYF
CDR3nt: TGTGCCAGCGCCACTAGCGGGATCCCCACAGATACGCAGTATTTT

d_gene: NA
v_gene: TRBV12-3/TRBV12-4
abundance: NA
j_gene: TRBJ2-5
CDR3aa: CASSLGTEETQYF
CDR3nt: TGTGCCAGCAGTCTCGGGACTGAAGAGACCCAGTACTTC

d_gene: NA
v_gene: TRBV5-1
abundance: many
j_gene: TRBJ1-4
CDR3aa: CASSETILTGLNEKLFF
CDR3nt: TGCGCCAGCAGCGAAACTATTTTGACAGGACTAAATGAAAAACTGTTTTTT

d_gene: TRBD2
v_gene: TRBV9
abundance: once
j_gene: TRBJ2-1
CDR3aa: CASSVVLAGEGEQFF
CDR3nt: TGTGCCAGCAGCGTAGTACTAGCGGGAGAGGGTGAGCAGTTCTTC

d_gene: NA
v_gene: TRBV5-5
abundance: NA
j_gene: TRBJ1-6
CDR3aa: CASSVGEGNSPLHF
CDR3nt: TGTGCCAGCAGCGTCGGTGAGGGCAATTCACCCCTCCACTTT

d_gene: TRBD2
v_gene: TRBV6-6
abundance: NA
j_gene: TRBJ2-1
CDR3aa: CASRPGLAGGDEQFF
CDR3nt: TGTGCCAGCAGGCCAGGACTAGCGGGAGGGGACGAGCAGTTCTTC

d_gene: NA
v_gene: TRBV7-9
abundance: NA
j_gene: TRBJ2-5
CDR3aa: CASSLVLAQYF
CDR3nt: TGTGCCAGCAGCTTAGTGTTGGCCCAGTACTTC

d_gene: NA
v_gene: TRBV5-1
abundance: NA
j_gene: TRBJ1-1
CDR3aa: CASSLEWTNTEAFF
CDR3nt: TGCGCCAGCAGCTTGGAATGGACTAACACTGAAGCTTTCTTT

d_gene: NA
v_gene: TRBV28
abundance: NA
j_gene: TRBJ1-3
CDR3aa: CASSLTRVGNTIYF
CDR3nt: TGTGCCAGCAGTTTAACTCGTGTGGGGAACACCATATATTTT

d_gene: NA
v_gene: TRBV3-1/TRBV3-2
abundance: NA
j_gene: TRBJ1-4
CDR3aa: CASSQVEGGLFF
CDR3nt: TGTGCCAGCAGCCAGGTAGAAGGGGGACTGTTTTTT

d_gene: TRBD2
v_gene: TRBV11-3
abundance: NA
j_gene: TRBJ2-1
CDR3aa: CASSFGLAAPEQFF
CDR3nt: TGTGCCAGCAGCTTCGGGCTAGCGGCCCCCGAGCAGTTCTTC

d_gene: TRBD1
v_gene: TRBV11-3
abundance: NA
j_gene: TRBJ2-2
CDR3aa: CASSLWDRVNTGELFF
CDR3nt: TGTGCCAGCAGCTTGTGGGACAGGGTTAACACCGGGGAGCTGTTTTTT

d_gene: TRBD1
v_gene: TRBV5-6
abundance: once
j_gene: TRBJ2-7
CDR3aa: CASSSGQGREQYF
CDR3nt: TGTGCCAGCAGTTCTGGACAGGGACGCGAGCAGTACTTC

d_gene: NA
v_gene: TRBV6-4
abundance: NA
j_gene: TRBJ1-6
CDR3aa: CASSDEWGKNSPLHF
CDR3nt: TGTGCCAGCAGTGACGAATGGGGGAAAAATTCACCCCTCCACTTT

d_gene: NA
v_gene: TRBV5-1
abundance: NA
j_gene: TRBJ2-7
CDR3aa: CASSWEPTLTYEQYF
CDR3nt: TGCGCCAGCAGCTGGGAACCGACACTAACCTACGAGCAGTACTTC

d_gene: NA
v_gene: TRBV29-1
abundance: NA
j_gene: TRBJ2-7
CDR3aa: CSVASDLSYEQYF
CDR3nt: TGCAGCGTTGCCTCTGACCTTTCCTACGAGCAGTACTTC

d_gene: TRBD1
v_gene: TRBV10-3
abundance: NA
j_gene: TRBJ2-7
CDR3aa: CAIRGNRGVEQYF
CDR3nt: TGTGCCATCAGGGGGAACAGGGGGGTCGAGCAGTACTTC

d_gene: TRBD2
v_gene: TRBV7-3
abundance: NA
j_gene: TRBJ2-1
CDR3aa: CASSSTSGSYNEQFF
CDR3nt: TGTGCCAGCAGCTCCACTAGCGGGTCCTACAATGAGCAGTTCTTC

d_gene: NA
v_gene: TRBV7-2
abundance: NA
j_gene: TRBJ2-5
CDR3aa: CASSLSQASTQSAQYF
CDR3nt: TGTGCCAGCAGCTTAAGTCAAGCTAGCACCCAAAGTGCCCAGTACTTC

d_gene: NA
v_gene: TRBV5-1
abundance: NA
j_gene: TRBJ2-4
CDR3aa: CASSPVTPVAKNIQYF
CDR3nt: TGCGCCAGCAGCCCCGTGACACCTGTAGCCAAAAACATTCAGTACTTC

d_gene: NA
v_gene: TRBV7-2
abundance: NA
j_gene: TRBJ1-5
CDR3aa: CASSLGGEVDQPQHF
CDR3nt: TGTGCCAGCAGCTTGGGCGGGGAAGTGGATCAGCCCCAGCATTTT

d_gene: TRBD1
v_gene: TRBV3-1/TRBV3-2
abundance: NA
j_gene: TRBJ1-2
CDR3aa: CASSPRPTGASGGYTF
CDR3nt: TGTGCCAGCAGCCCCAGACCGACAGGGGCCTCGGGAGGCTACACCTTC

d_gene: TRBD1
v_gene: TRBV28
abundance: once
j_gene: TRBJ1-3
CDR3aa: CASSLGDSSGNTIYF
CDR3nt: TGTGCCAGCAGTTTGGGGGACAGCTCTGGAAACACCATATATTTT

d_gene: TRBD2
v_gene: TRBV24-1
abundance: NA
j_gene: TRBJ2-1
CDR3aa: CATSDPGLAGEGQFF
CDR3nt: TGTGCCACCAGTGATCCGGGACTAGCGGGAGAGGGGCAGTTCTTC

d_gene: NA
v_gene: TRBV6-5
abundance: NA
j_gene: TRBJ1-3
CDR3aa: CASKYKTGNTIYF
CDR3nt: TGTGCCAGCAAATACAAAACTGGAAACACCATATATTTT

d_gene: TRBD1
v_gene: TRBV10-3
abundance: NA
j_gene: TRBJ1-2
CDR3aa: CAISNVPGTGGSYTF
CDR3nt: TGTGCCATCAGTAATGTCCCGGGGACAGGGGGAAGCTACACCTTC

d_gene: NA
v_gene: TRBV28
abundance: NA
j_gene: TRBJ2-7
CDR3aa: CASSAPGQSYEQYF
CDR3nt: TGTGCCAGCAGCGCCCCTGGGCAATCCTACGAGCAGTACTTC